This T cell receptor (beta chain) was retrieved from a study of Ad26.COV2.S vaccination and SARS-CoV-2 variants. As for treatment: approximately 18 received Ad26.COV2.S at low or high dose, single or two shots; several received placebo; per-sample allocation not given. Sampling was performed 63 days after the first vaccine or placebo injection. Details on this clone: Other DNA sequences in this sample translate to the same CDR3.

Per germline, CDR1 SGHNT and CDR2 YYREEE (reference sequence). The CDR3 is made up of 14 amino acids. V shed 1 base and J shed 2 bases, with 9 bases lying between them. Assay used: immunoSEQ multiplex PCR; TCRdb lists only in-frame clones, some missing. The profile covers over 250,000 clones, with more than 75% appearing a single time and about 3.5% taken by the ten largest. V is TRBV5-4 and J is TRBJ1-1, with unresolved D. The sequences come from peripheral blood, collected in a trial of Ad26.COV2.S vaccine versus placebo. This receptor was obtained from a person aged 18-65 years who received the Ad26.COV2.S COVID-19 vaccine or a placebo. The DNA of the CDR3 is TGTGCCAGCAGCTTGTCGGGTAGAAACACTGAAGCTTTCTTT. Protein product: CASSLSGRNTEAFF.